Listed below are T cell receptor beta chains from one sample, sequenced in a study of T cells in Graves' hyperthyroidism and ophthalmopathy. TCRdb re-analysed the multiplex PCR reads in MiXCR, keeping a single row per CDR3 protein. The sample carries about 840,000 distinct CDR3 sequences, 38% recorded once. Sequenced input: blood. Source of these receptors: a man between 18 and 35 years old with Graves' hyperthyroidism. Both conserved end residues are part of each CDR3. D genes are given only for firm matches. The size field is filled for only some rows; it gives once, few, many or a size class.

clone size	V gene	D gene	J gene	CDR3 DNA	CDR3 protein
many	TRBV7-9	NA	TRBJ2-7	TGTGCCAGCAGCTTTGACCGGGATAGGCAGTACTTC	CASSFDRDRQYF
NA	TRBV7-2	TRBD2	TRBJ2-2	TGTGCCAGCAGCTTCCGGACTAGCGGGAGGTATACGAACACCGGGGAGCTGTTTTTT	CASSFRTSGRYTNTGELFF
NA	TRBV29-1	NA	TRBJ2-5	TGCAGCGTTGGGGTGTTTGGAGAGACCCAGTACTTC	CSVGVFGETQYF
NA	TRBV15	TRBD1	TRBJ2-5	TGTGCCACCAGCAGAGATAGCGGACAGGGCAAGCCCCAGTACTTC	CATSRDSGQGKPQYF
NA	TRBV10-3	TRBD1	TRBJ1-1	TGTGCCGGAGGGGACAGGAACACTGAAGCTTTCTTT	CAGGDRNTEAFF
many	TRBV2	NA	TRBJ2-7	TGTGCCAGCAGTGAAATCCAGGGCTACGAGCAGTACTTC	CASSEIQGYEQYF
NA	TRBV10-3	NA	TRBJ1-2	TGTGCCATCAGTGAGGGACAGTCCTATTACACCTTC	CAISEGQSYYTF
NA	TRBV13	NA	TRBJ1-1	TGTGCCAGCACCCATGGGGACGCAACAACTGAAGCTTTCTTT	CASTHGDATTEAFF
NA	TRBV15	NA	TRBJ2-2	TGTGCCACCAGCAGAGATGACAGGGAGCTGTTTTTT	CATSRDDRELFF
NA	TRBV19	NA	TRBJ1-1	TGTGCCAGTAGTATAGTAGGGCTAGTAACTGAAGCTTTCTTT	CASSIVGLVTEAFF
once	TRBV27	NA	TRBJ1-6	TGTGCCAGCAGTCCCACACTCTCAGGACAAACTATCAATTCACCCCTCCACTTT	CASSPTLSGQTINSPLHF
NA	TRBV20-1	TRBD1	TRBJ2-6	TGCAGTGCTCCGGGACAGGGACGGACTGAAGTTTTC	CSAPGQGRTEVF
NA	TRBV29-1	NA	TRBJ1-2	TGCAGCGGCAATAGGGACGGTGGTGGCTACACCTTC	CSGNRDGGGYTF
many	TRBV24-1	NA	TRBJ1-1	TGTGCCACCAGTGATGGGGGAATGAACACTGAAGCTTTCTTT	CATSDGGMNTEAFF
few	TRBV9	NA	TRBJ2-7	TGTGCTCATAGAGGAGGGCACGAGCAGTACTTC	CAHRGGHEQYF
NA	TRBV2	NA	TRBJ1-4	TGTGCCAGCAGCCATCTGAAGAGGGGGGTAGGGAATGAAAAACTGTTTTTT	CASSHLKRGVGNEKLFF
many	TRBV25-1	NA	TRBJ2-7	TGTGCCAGCAGTGAATATTGGACAGTAGGAGCCTACGAGCAGTACTTC	CASSEYWTVGAYEQYF
few	TRBV7-8	TRBD2	TRBJ2-5	TGTGCCAGCAGCTTAGGCTCTAGCGGGGGAAAAGAGACCCAGTACTTC	CASSLGSSGGKETQYF
NA	TRBV15	NA	TRBJ2-6	TGTGCCACCAGCAGAGCTAAGGGAGGGGCCAACGTCCTGACTTTC	CATSRAKGGANVLTF
many	TRBV29-1	NA	TRBJ1-1	TGCAGCGTCTGGAACGGGATCACTGAAGCTTTCTTT	CSVWNGITEAFF
NA	TRBV13	TRBD1	TRBJ1-2	TGTGCCAGCAGCTTCGTTCAGGGACAGGGGGCTGGTGGCTACACCTTC	CASSFVQGQGAGGYTF
NA	TRBV4-1	TRBD1	TRBJ2-7	TGCGCCAGCAGCCAATCCCAGACAGGGGGCTACGAGCAGTACTTC	CASSQSQTGGYEQYF
many	TRBV7-9	TRBD1	TRBJ2-5	TGTGCCAGCAGCACCTCGGACAGGGCAAAGACCCAGTACTTC	CASSTSDRAKTQYF
many	TRBV7-9	TRBD1	TRBJ1-5	TGTGCCAGCAGCACAGGGGGCGGTCAGCCCCAGCATTTT	CASSTGGGQPQHF
NA	TRBV12-3/TRBV12-4	TRBD1	TRBJ1-1	TGTGCCAGCAGTAAAGGGACAGGGAACACTGAAGCTTTCTTT	CASSKGTGNTEAFF
many	TRBV20-1	NA	TRBJ2-5	TGCAGTGCTGGCCGGGAGACCCAGTACTTC	CSAGRETQYF
NA	TRBV7-9	TRBD1	TRBJ1-5	TGTGCCAGCAGCTTAGGGGGACAGGCCGGTCAGCCCCAGCATTTT	CASSLGGQAGQPQHF
NA	TRBV7-8	TRBD2	TRBJ2-5	TGTGCCAGCAGCTCTTTCGCCGGGGGGTACCAAGAGACCCAGTACTTC	CASSSFAGGYQETQYF
few	TRBV24-1	TRBD1	TRBJ2-3	TGTGCCACCAGTGATCCGGGACAGGGCACAGATACGCAGTATTTT	CATSDPGQGTDTQYF
NA	TRBV7-2	NA	TRBJ1-1	TGCGCCAGCAGCCAAGTTGGGTGGGGGGTCACTGAAGCTTTCTTT	CASSQVGWGVTEAFF
NA	TRBV3-1	NA	TRBJ2-7	TGTGCCAGCAGCCAGGAAGGACTGGGGTCCTACGAGCAGTACTTC	CASSQEGLGSYEQYF